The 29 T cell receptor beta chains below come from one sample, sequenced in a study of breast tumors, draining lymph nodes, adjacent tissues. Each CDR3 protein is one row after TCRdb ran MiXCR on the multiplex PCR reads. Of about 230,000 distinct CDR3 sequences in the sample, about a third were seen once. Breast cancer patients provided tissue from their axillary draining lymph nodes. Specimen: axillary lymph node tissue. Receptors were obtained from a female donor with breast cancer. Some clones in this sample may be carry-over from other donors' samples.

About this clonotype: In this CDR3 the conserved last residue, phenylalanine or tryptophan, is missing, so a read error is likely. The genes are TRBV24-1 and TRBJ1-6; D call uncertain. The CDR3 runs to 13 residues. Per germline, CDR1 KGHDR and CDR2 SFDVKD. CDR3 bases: TGTGTCACCAGTGGAGGGTCTGGTTCACCCCTCCACCTT. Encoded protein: CVTSGGSGSPLHL.

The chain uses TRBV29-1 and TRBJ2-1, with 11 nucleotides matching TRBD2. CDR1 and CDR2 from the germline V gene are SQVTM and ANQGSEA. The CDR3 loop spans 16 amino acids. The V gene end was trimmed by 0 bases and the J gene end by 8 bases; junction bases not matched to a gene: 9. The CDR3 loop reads CSVEDLLAGAWDEQFF. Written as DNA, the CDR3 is TGCAGCGTTGAAGATCTACTAGCGGGGGCTTGGGATGAGCAGTTCTTC.

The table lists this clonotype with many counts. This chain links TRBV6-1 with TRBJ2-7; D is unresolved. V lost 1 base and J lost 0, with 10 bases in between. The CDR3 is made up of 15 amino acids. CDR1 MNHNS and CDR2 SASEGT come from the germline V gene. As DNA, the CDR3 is TGTGCCAGCAGTGAAGTGGGATTTAACTCCTACGAGCAGTACTTC. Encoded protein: CASSEVGFNSYEQYF.

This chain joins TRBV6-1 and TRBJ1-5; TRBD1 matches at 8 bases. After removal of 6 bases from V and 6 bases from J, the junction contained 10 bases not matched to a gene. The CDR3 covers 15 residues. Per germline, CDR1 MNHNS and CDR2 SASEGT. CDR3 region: CASRGDRISRQPQHF. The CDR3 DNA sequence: TGTGCCAGCAGGGGGGACAGGATTAGCCGTCAGCCCCAGCATTTT.

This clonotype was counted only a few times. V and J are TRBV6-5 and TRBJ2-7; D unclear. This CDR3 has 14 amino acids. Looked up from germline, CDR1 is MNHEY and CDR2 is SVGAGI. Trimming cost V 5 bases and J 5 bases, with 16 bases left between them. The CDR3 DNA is TGTGCCAGCAGTCACGCCCAAGGACGTGACGAGCAGTACTTC. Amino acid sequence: CASSHAQGRDEQYF.

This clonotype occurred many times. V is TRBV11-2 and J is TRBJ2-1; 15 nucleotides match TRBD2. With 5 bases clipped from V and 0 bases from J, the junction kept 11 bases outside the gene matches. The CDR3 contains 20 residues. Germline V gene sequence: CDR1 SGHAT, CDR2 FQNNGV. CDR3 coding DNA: TGTGCCAGCAGCCCGCTTTCCGGGACTAGCGGGAGGTTCTCCTACAATGAGCAGTTCTTC. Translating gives CASSPLSGTSGRFSYNEQFF.

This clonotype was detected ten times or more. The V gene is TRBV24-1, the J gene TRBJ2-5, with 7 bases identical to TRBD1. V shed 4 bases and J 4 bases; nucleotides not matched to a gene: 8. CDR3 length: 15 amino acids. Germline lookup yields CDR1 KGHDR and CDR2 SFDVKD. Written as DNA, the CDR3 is TGTGCCACCAGTGACCCGATGACAGGGCGAGAGACCCAGTACTTC. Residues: CATSDPMTGRETQYF.

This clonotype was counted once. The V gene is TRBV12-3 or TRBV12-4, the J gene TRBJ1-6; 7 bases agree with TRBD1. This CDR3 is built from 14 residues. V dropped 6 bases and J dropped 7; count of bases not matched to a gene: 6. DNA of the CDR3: TGTGCCAGCAGATTGACAGGGAGAAATTCACCCCTCCACTTT. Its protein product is CASRLTGRNSPLHF.

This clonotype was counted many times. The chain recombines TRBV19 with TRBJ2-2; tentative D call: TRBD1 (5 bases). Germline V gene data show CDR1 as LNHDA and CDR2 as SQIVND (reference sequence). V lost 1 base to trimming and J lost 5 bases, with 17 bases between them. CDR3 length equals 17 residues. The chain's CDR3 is CASSIGAAGRVTGELFF. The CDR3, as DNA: TGTGCCAGTAGTATAGGCGCAGCTGGCAGGGTAACCGGGGAGCTGTTTTTT.

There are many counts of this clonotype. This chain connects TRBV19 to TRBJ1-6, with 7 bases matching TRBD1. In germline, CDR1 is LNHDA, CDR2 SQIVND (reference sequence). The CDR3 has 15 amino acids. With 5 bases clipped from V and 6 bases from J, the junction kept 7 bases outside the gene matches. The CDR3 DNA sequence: TGTGCCAGTAGTCCGACAGGGAGCTTTAATTCACCCCTCCACTTT. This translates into CASSPTGSFNSPLHF.

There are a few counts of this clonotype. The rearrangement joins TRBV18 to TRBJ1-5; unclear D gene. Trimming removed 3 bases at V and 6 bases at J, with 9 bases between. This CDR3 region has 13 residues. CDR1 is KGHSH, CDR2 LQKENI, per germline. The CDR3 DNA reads TGTGCCAGCTCACCTTCGTTGGGTCAGCCCCAGCATTTT. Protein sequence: CASSPSLGQPQHF.

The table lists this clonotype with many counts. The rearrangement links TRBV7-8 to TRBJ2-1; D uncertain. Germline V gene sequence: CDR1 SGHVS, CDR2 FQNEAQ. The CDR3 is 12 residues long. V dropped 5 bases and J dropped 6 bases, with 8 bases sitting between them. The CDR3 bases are TGTGCCAGCAGCCTCCGACTCAATGAGCAGTTCTTC. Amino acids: CASSLRLNEQFF.

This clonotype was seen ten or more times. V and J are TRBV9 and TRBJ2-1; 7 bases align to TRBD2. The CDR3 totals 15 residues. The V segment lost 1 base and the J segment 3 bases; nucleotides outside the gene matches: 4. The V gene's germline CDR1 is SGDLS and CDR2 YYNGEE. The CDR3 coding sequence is TGTGCCAGCAGCGTATTAAGCGGGAACTACAATGAGCAGTTCTTC. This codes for CASSVLSGNYNEQFF.

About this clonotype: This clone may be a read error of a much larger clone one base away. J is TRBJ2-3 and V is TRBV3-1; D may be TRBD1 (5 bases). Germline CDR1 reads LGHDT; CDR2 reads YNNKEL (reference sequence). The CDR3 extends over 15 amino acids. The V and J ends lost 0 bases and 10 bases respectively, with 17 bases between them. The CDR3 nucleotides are TGTGCCAGCAGCCAAGATCTTGTCAGGGCTTTAGCGCAGTATTTT. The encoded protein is CASSQDLVRALAQYF.

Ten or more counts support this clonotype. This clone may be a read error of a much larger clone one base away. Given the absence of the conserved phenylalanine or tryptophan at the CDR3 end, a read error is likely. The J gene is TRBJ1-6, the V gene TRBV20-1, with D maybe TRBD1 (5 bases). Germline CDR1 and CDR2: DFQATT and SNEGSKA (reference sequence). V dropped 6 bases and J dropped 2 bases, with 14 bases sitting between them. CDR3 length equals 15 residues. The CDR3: CSAQPQGAYNSPLHS. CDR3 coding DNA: TGCAGTGCACAACCGCAGGGTGCCTATAATTCACCCCTCCACTCT.

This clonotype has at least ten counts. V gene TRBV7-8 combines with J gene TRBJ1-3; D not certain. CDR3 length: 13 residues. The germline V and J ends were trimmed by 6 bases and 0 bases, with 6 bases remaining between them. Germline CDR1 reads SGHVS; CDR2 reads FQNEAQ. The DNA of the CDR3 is TGTGCCAGCAGTGTCAGCTCTGGAAACACCATATATTTT. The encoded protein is CASSVSSGNTIYF.

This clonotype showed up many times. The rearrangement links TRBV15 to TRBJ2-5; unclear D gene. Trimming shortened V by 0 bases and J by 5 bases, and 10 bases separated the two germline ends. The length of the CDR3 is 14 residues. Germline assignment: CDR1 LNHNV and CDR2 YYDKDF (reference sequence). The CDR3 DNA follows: TGTGCCACCAGCAGAGATGAAGGATTGGAGACCCAGTACTTC. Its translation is CATSRDEGLETQYF. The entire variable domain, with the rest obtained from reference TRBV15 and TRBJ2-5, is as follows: DAMVIQNPRYQVTQFGKPVTLSCSQTLNHNVMYWYQQKSSQAPKLLFHYYDKDFNNEADTPDNFQSRRPNTSFCFLDIRSPGLGDTAMYLCATSRDEGLETQYFGPGTRLLVL.

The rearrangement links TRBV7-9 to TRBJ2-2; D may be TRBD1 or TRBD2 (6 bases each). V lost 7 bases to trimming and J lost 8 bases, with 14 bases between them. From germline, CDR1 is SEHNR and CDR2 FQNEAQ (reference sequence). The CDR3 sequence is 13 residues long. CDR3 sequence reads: CASKGGGTGELFF. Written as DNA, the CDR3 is TGTGCCAGCAAAGGTGGGGGGACAGGGGAGCTGTTTTTT.

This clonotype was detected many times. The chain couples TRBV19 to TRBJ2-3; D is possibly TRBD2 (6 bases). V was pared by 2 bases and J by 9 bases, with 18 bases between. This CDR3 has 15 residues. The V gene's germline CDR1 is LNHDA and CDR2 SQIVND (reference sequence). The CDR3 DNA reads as TGTGCCAGTAGTATAACGGGAGCTTCGGAGGTCACGCAGTATTTT. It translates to CASSITGASEVTQYF.

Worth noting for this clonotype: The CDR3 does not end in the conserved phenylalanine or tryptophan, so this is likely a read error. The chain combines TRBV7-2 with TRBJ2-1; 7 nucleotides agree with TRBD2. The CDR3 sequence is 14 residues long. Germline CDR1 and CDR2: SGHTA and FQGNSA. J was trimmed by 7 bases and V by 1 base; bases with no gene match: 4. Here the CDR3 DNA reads TGTGCCAGCAGCTTAGGAGGGGAGGGGAATGAGCAGTTCCTC. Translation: CASSLGGEGNEQFL.

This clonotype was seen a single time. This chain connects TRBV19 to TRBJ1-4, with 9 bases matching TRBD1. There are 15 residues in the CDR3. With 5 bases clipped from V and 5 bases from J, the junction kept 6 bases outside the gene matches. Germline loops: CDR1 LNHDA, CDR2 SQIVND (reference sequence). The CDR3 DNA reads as TGTGCCAGTAGTGCCCCCGGGACAGGGAATGAAAAACTGTTTTTT. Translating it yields CASSAPGTGNEKLFF.

The CDR3 DNA reads as TGTGCCATCAGACAGGGTAATGAGCAGTTCTTC. Protein: CAIRQGNEQFF. The chain is built from TRBV10-3 and TRBJ2-1, with D possibly being TRBD1 (6 bases). The CDR3 consists of 11 residues. Germline CDR1 and CDR2: ENHRY and SYGVKD. With 6 bases removed from V and 7 bases from J, the gap between germline ends came to 7 bases.

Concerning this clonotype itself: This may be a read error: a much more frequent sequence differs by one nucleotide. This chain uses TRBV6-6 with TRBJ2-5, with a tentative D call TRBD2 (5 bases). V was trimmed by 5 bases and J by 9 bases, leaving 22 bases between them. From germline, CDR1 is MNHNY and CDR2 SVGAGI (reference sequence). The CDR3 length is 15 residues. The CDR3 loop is CASSHRAEYAEAQYF. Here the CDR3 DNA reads TGTGCCAGCAGTCACCGGGCGGAGTACGCGGAGGCCCAGTACTTC.

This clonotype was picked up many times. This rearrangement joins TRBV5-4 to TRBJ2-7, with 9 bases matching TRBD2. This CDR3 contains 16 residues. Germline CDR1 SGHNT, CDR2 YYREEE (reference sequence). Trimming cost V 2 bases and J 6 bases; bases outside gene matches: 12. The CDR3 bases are TGTGCCAGCAGCTTTAAGTTAAGTCGAGCGGGAGGCGAGCAGTACTTC. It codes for CASSFKLSRAGGEQYF.

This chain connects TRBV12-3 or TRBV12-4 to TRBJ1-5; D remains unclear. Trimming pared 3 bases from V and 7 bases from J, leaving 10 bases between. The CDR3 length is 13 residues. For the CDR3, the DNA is TGTGCCAGCAGTTTCCCACCGGGACAGCCCCAGCATTTT. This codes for CASSFPPGQPQHF.

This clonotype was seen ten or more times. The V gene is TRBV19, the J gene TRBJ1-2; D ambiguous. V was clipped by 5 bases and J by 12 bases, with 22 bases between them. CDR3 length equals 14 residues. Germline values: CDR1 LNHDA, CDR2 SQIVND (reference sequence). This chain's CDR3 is CASSPRRLDMANTF. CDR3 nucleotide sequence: TGTGCCAGTAGTCCCCGGAGGCTTGACATGGCTAACACCTTC.

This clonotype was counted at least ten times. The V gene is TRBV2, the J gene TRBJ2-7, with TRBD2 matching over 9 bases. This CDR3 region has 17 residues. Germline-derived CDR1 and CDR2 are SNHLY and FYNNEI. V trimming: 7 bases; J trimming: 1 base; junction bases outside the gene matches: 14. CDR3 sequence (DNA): TGTGCCAGCATCCCTATTTGGGGCGGGAGGGCTTCCTACGAGCAGTACTTC. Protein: CASIPIWGGRASYEQYF. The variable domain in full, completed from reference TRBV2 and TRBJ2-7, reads EPEVTQTPSHQVTQMGQEVILRCVPISNHLYFYWYRQILGQKVEFLVSFYNNEISEKSEIFDDQFSVERPDGSNFTLKIRSTKLEDSAMYFCASIPIWGGRASYEQYFGPGTRLTVT.

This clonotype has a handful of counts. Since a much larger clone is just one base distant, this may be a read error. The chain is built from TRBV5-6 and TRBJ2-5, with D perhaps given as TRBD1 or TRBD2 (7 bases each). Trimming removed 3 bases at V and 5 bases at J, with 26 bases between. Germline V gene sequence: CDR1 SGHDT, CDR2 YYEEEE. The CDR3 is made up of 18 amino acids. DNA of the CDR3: TGTGCCAGCAGCTCGGGGCAGGGGGGTACTAGCGCGCGGGAGACCCAGTACTTC. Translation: CASSSGQGGTSARETQYF. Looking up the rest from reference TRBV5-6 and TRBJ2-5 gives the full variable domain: DAGVTQSPTHLIKTRGQQVTLRCSPKSGHDTVSWYQQALGQGPQFIFQYYEEEERQRGNFPDRFSGHQFPNYSSELNVNALLLGDSALYLCASSSGQGGTSARETQYFGPGTRLLVL.

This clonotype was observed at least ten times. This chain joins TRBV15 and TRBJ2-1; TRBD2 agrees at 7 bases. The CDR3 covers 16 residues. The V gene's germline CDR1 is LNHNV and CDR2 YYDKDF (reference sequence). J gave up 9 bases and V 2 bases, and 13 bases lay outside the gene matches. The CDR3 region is CATSRSGGSRVGEQFF. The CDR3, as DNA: TGTGCCACCAGCAGATCAGGCGGGAGCAGGGTAGGTGAGCAGTTCTTC.